The 4 T cell receptor beta chains below all came from one sample that was sequenced in a study of T cell changes during pregnancy in multiple sclerosis. Method: immunoSEQ multiplex PCR; TCRdb's copy keeps in-frame clones and lacks some. The repertoire has under 95,000 clones, about 90% of them found once; the top ten carry about 0.42%. Material: CD4+ T cells from peripheral blood mononuclear cells, obtained before pregnancy. The receptors derive from a female donor with multiple sclerosis, enrolled in a pregnancy study.

V gene TRBV18 combines with J gene TRBJ2-1, with TRBD2 matching 8 bases. Germline CDR1 KGHSH, CDR2 LQKENI. The CDR3 consists of 15 residues. Losses at the gene ends were 3 bases for V and 2 bases for J; bases not matched to a gene: 3. The CDR3 DNA sequence: TGTGCCAGCTCACCGACTAGCGTGCCCTACAATGAGCAGTTCTTC. Its protein product is CASSPTSVPYNEQFF.

The table lists this clone with a count of one. This chain links TRBV9 with TRBJ2-7; weak D call: TRBD2 (5 bases). The germline V gene has CDR1 SGDLS and CDR2 YYNGEE. V lost 0 bases and J 0 bases, leaving 13 bases between the germline ends. The CDR3 spans 16 residues. This CDR3 reads CASSVGWEFDSYEQYF. As DNA, the CDR3 is TGTGCCAGCAGCGTAGGGTGGGAGTTCGACTCCTACGAGCAGTACTTC.

The chain has TRBV6-5 and TRBJ2-3; 9 bases agree with TRBD2. CDR1 is MNHEY and CDR2 is SVGAGI in the germline V gene. The ends lost 2 bases at V and 5 bases at J; junction bases unmatched: 5. The CDR3 is 15 residues long. CDR3 sequence (DNA): TGTGCCAGCAGTTACACTCTACTAGCGGGAGATACGCAGTATTTT. This sequence encodes CASSYTLLAGDTQYF.

This sequence joins TRBV4-1 and TRBJ2-2; 9 nucleotides align to TRBD1. Trimming at V came to 1 base and at J to 8 bases, leaving 5 bases not matched to a gene. Germline values: CDR1 MGHRA, CDR2 YSYEKL. CDR3 size: 15 residues. The CDR3 here is CASSQGGQGGGELFF. DNA for the CDR3: TGCGCCAGCAGCCAAGGGGGACAGGGAGGAGGGGAGCTGTTTTTT.